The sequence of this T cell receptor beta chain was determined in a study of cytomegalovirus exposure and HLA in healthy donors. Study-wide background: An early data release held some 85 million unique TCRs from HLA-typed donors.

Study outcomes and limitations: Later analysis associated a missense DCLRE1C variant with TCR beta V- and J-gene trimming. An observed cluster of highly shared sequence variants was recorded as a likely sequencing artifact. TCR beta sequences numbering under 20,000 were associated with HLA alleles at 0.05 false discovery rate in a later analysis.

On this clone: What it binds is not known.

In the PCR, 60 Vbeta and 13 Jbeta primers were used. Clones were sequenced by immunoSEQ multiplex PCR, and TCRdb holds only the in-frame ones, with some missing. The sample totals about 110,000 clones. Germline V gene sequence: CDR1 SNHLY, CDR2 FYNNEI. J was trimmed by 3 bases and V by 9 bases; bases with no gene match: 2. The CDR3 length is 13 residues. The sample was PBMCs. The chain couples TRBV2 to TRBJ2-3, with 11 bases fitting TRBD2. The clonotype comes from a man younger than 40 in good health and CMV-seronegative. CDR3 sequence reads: CASGLAGTDTQYF. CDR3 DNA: TGTGCCAGTGGACTAGCGGGTACAGATACGCAGTATTTT.